The 30 T cell receptor beta chains presented below share a single source sample, sequenced in a study of T cell responses to AZD1222 COVID-19 vaccine (dated by TCRdb to about 2021). Receptors were amplified or captured by the immunoSEQ multiplex PCR assay. In TCRdb, the immuneACCESS table is reduced to in-frame sequences with V and J assigned. These tables do not hold every clone; where another copy was compared, an unresolved V gene accounts for under half, and the others remain unexplained. In this sample the table shows about 110,000 clones, about 90% of which occur a single time. The ten largest account for around 16% of the sample. The time point label for this specimen denotes: about 28 days (+/-7) after the second vaccine dose. Sample: peripheral blood, taken 28 days after the second AZD1222 dose. Every receptor here comes from an adult who received the AZD1222 COVID-19 vaccine.

The gene calls are TRBV11-3 and TRBJ1-4; perhaps TRBD1 as D (6 bases). Germline values: CDR1 SGHNT, CDR2 YENEEA. The germline V and J ends were trimmed by 0 bases and 0 bases, with 17 bases remaining between them. This CDR3 region has 19 residues. The chain's CDR3 is CASSLDVGGSRATNEKLFF. The CDR3 DNA is TGTGCCAGCAGCTTAGATGTAGGGGGGTCTCGCGCAACTAATGAAAAACTGTTTTTT.

The rearrangement joins TRBV7-3 to TRBJ2-1; D may correspond to TRBD1 or TRBD2 (5 bases each). CDR1 is SGHTA, CDR2 FQGTGA, per germline. The CDR3 has 15 amino acids. V was clipped by 5 bases and J by 4 bases, with 15 bases between them. The CDR3 nucleotides read TGTGCCAGCAGCGGGGCGGGCCCCGGGTACAATGAGCAGTTCTTC. Translation gives CASSGAGPGYNEQFF. Based on the CDR3 plus reference TRBV7-3 and TRBJ2-1, the full variable domain is GAGVSQTPSNKVTEKGKYVELRCDPISGHTALYWYRQSLGQGPEFLIYFQGTGAADDSGLPNDRFFAVRPEGSVSTLKIQRTERGDSAVYLCASSGAGPGYNEQFFGPGTRLTVL.

This chain links TRBV11-2 with TRBJ1-3; no reliable D call. The CDR3 is 17 amino acids. The germline CDR1 and CDR2 sequences are SGHAT and FQNNGV. V lost 4 bases, J lost 1 base, and 17 bases lay in between. CDR3 bases: TGTGCCAGCAGCTACCCCGATCGCCAACCATCTGGAAACACCATATATTTT. Protein product: CASSYPDRQPSGNTIYF.

This clone has only one observation. The rearrangement joins TRBV2 to TRBJ1-6; D is undetermined. The CDR3 is 15 amino acids. The germline CDR1 and CDR2 sequences are SNHLY and FYNNEI. The V and J ends lost 7 bases and 0 bases respectively, with 10 bases between them. CDR3 nucleotide sequence: TGTGCCAGCACTGACGGGAGCTCCTATAATTCACCCCTCCACTTT. Protein: CASTDGSSYNSPLHF.

The chain links TRBV21-1 to TRBJ2-1; the listed D gene, TRBD2, was not tested against the DNA. TRBV21-1 is annotated as a pseudogene. The CDR3 covers 15 residues. The CDR3 sequence is CASSRYSLASNEQFF. CDR3 nucleotides: TGTGCCAGCAGCAGATACAGTCTAGCTTCCAATGAGCAGTTCTTC.

The table lists this clone with a few counts. The chain carries TRBV7-9 and TRBJ1-1; no definite D call. V was shortened by 4 bases and J by 6 bases, with 12 bases between the two germline ends. Germline V gene sequence: CDR1 SEHNR, CDR2 FQNEAQ (reference sequence). CDR3 size: 13 residues. Here the CDR3 DNA reads TGTGCCAGCAGCTACTCCTCGGGGTCTGAAGCTTTCTTT. This sequence encodes CASSYSSGSEAFF.

V usage is TRBV5-1 and J usage is TRBJ1-4, with D possibly being TRBD1 (5 bases). The CDR3 is 14 residues long. From germline, CDR1 is SGHRS and CDR2 YFSETQ. V was clipped by 7 bases and J by 6 bases, with 16 bases between them. The DNA of the CDR3 is TGCGCCAGCGCCCTCGGGACGGGAGATGAAAAACTGTTTTTT. Its protein is CASALGTGDEKLFF.

The chain has TRBV9 and TRBJ2-6; D is possibly TRBD1 (5 bases). Germline V gene data show CDR1 as SGDLS and CDR2 as YYNGEE. V gave up 1 base and J gave up 0 bases, with 11 bases separating them. The CDR3 is 17 residues long. CDR3 in DNA: TGTGCCAGCAGCGTAAACAGGCGAAGCTCTGGGGCCAACGTCCTGACTTTC. It specifies CASSVNRRSSGANVLTF. Looking up the rest from reference TRBV9 and TRBJ2-6 gives the full variable domain: DSGVTQTPKHLITATGQRVTLRCSPRSGDLSVYWYQQSLDQGLQFLIQYYNGEERAKGNILERFSAQQFPDLHSELNLSSLELGDSALYFCASSVNRRSSGANVLTFGAGSRLTVL.

The chain links TRBV29-1 to TRBJ1-5, with 8 positions matching TRBD1. The CDR3 runs 13 residues. The V gene end was trimmed by 7 bases and the J gene end by 6 bases; junction bases not matched to a gene: 8. CDR1 and CDR2 (germline): SQVTM, ANQGSEA. The CDR3 sequence: CSALSQGGQPQHF. For the CDR3, the DNA is TGCAGCGCCCTATCACAGGGGGGTCAGCCCCAGCATTTT.

The chain recombines TRBV3-1 (or the pseudogene TRBV3-2) with TRBJ1-6; the D is unclear. The CDR3 spans 12 residues. Per germline, CDR1 LGHDT and CDR2 YNNKEL (reference sequence). V dropped 5 bases and J dropped 8 bases, with 7 bases sitting between them. Here the CDR3 DNA reads TGTGCCAGCAGCTTCACCGATTCACCCCTCCACTTT. As protein: CASSFTDSPLHF.

This clone is deemed medium-sized (0.01 to 0.1%). The rearrangement joins TRBV5-1 to TRBJ2-7, with D uncertain. The V end was cut by 0 bases, the J end by 5 bases, with 9 bases between. Germline CDR1 is SGHRS and CDR2 is YFSETQ. CDR3 size: 13 residues. The chain's CDR3 is CASSLEDYHEQYF. The CDR3, as DNA: TGCGCCAGCAGCTTGGAAGATTACCACGAGCAGTACTTC.

The V call is TRBV18, the J call TRBJ2-3; D may be TRBD1 (6 bases). The CDR3 spans 14 residues. Germline CDR1 reads KGHSH; CDR2 reads LQKENI. Trimming took off 2 bases at V and 1 base at J, with 7 bases between the two ends. The CDR3 protein is CASSPGGRTDTQYF. In DNA, the CDR3 is TGTGCCAGCTCACCAGGGGGCCGCACAGATACGCAGTATTTT.

The CDR3 sequence: CASSGGGIYNSPLHF. DNA for the CDR3: TGTGCCAGCAGTGGTGGGGGAATTTATAATTCACCCCTCCACTTT. The chain is built from TRBV2 and TRBJ1-6, with D perhaps TRBD1 (5 bases). V was shortened by 4 bases and J by 4 bases, with 11 bases between the two germline ends. Germline V gives CDR1 SNHLY, CDR2 FYNNEI. CDR3 size: 15 residues. The variable domain in full, completed from reference TRBV2 and TRBJ1-6, reads EPEVTQTPSHQVTQMGQEVILRCVPISNHLYFYWYRQILGQKVEFLVSFYNNEISEKSEIFDDQFSVERPDGSNFTLKIRSTKLEDSAMYFCASSGGGIYNSPLHFGNGTRLTVT.

The chain uses TRBV4-1 and TRBJ1-1; D not certain. Trimming removed 1 base from V and 1 base from J, with 7 bases in between. This CDR3 contains 14 residues. Germline values: CDR1 MGHRA, CDR2 YSYEKL. The CDR3 nucleotides are TGCGCCAGCAGCCAAGGCAGCTGGAACACTGAAGCTTTCTTT. This encodes CASSQGSWNTEAFF.

The rearrangement links TRBV6-5 to TRBJ1-2; D is unclear. CDR1 and CDR2 (germline): MNHEY, SVGAGI. Between the trimmed V and J ends, which lost 8 bases and 1 base, there was a span of 8 bases. The CDR3 totals 12 residues. The CDR3 bases are TGTGCCAGCGGACGTCTTAACTATGGCTACACCTTC. Translated, it gives CASGRLNYGYTF.

V gene TRBV11-2 combines with J gene TRBJ2-5; D is ambiguous. This CDR3 is built from 12 residues. Germline-derived CDR1 and CDR2 are SGHAT and FQNNGV. V was trimmed by 1 base and J by 4 bases, leaving 4 bases between them. The CDR3 sequence is CASSLARETQYF. DNA of the CDR3: TGTGCCAGCAGCTTAGCCCGAGAGACCCAGTACTTC.

On this clone itself: An end of the junction does not agree with germline; a read error may underlie this. This rearrangement joins TRBV7-6 to TRBJ1-2, with 7 bases that match TRBD1. There are 15 residues in the CDR3. From germline, CDR1 is SGHVS and CDR2 FNYEAQ. DNA of the CDR3: TGTGCCAGCAGCCCAGCAACGGGACAGAACTACGGCTACACCTTC. Its translation is CASSPATGQNYGYTF.

This clone was seen only a few times. The CDR3 loop reads CASSLAGAGAQTNTGELFF. DNA of the CDR3: TGTGCCAGCAGCTTGGCCGGGGCAGGGGCTCAAACGAACACCGGGGAGCTGTTTTTT. The chain couples TRBV5-4 to TRBJ2-2; TRBD1 is a possible D gene (6 bases). Germline V gene lookup returns CDR1 SGHNT and CDR2 YYREEE (reference sequence). With 0 bases removed from V and 0 bases from J, the gap between germline ends came to 18 bases. CDR3 length equals 19 residues.

This chain uses TRBV5-4 with TRBJ2-7; possibly TRBD2 for D (6 bases). V lost 3 bases and J lost 2, with 15 bases in between. Germline V gene data show CDR1 as SGHNT and CDR2 as YYREEE (reference sequence). CDR3 length equals 15 residues. CDR3 in DNA: TGTGCCAGCAGCTCCCGGGACTCCCTAGCCTACGAGCAGTACTTC. Its translation: CASSSRDSLAYEQYF.

The V gene is TRBV9, the J gene TRBJ1-2, with 8 bases identical to TRBD1. The ends lost 0 bases at V and 11 bases at J; junction bases unmatched: 3. The V gene's germline CDR1 is SGDLS and CDR2 YYNGEE. This CDR3 has 12 residues. CDR3 amino acids: CASSVDGQGYTF. In DNA, the CDR3 is TGTGCCAGCAGCGTAGATGGACAGGGTTACACCTTC. The variable domain in full, with the rest retrieved from reference TRBV9 and TRBJ1-2, is DSGVTQTPKHLITATGQRVTLRCSPRSGDLSVYWYQQSLDQGLQFLIQYYNGEERAKGNILERFSAQQFPDLHSELNLSSLELGDSALYFCASSVDGQGYTFGSGTRLTVV.

CDR3 bases: TGTGCCAGCAGCTTGGGGTATGTCGGTGAAGCTTTCTTT. Protein product: CASSLGYVGEAFF. The chain combines TRBV11-2 with TRBJ1-1, with D uncertain. The V gene's germline CDR1 is SGHAT and CDR2 FQNNGV. This CDR3 is built from 13 residues. Trimming cost V 3 bases and J 7 bases, with 12 bases left between them.

This clone was seen just once. The chain is built from TRBV30 and TRBJ1-5, with D possibly matching TRBD1 (6 bases). Between the trimmed V and J ends, which lost 3 bases and 3 bases, there was a span of 21 bases. The CDR3 covers 17 residues. Germline V gene lookup returns CDR1 GTSNPN and CDR2 SVGIG (reference sequence). CDR3 sequence reads: CAWSHSRGQGYNQPQHF. The CDR3 DNA reads TGTGCCTGGAGCCACTCCCGGGGGCAGGGCTACAATCAGCCCCAGCATTTT.

The chain couples TRBV24-1 to TRBJ1-5; D unclear. Trimming took 5 bases from V and 4 from J, leaving 11 bases between them. Germline assignment: CDR1 KGHDR and CDR2 SFDVKD. The CDR3 loop spans 14 amino acids. The CDR3 DNA reads as TGTGCCACCAGTGCGGGTGGAGGGAATCAGCCCCAGCATTTT. Amino acids: CATSAGGGNQPQHF.

This chain uses TRBV20-1 with TRBJ1-2, with a tentative D call TRBD1 (6 bases). This CDR3 region has 15 residues. The V gene lost 3 bases and the J gene lost 2 bases, with 16 bases spanning the gap. Per the germline V gene, CDR1 is DFQATT and CDR2 is SNEGSKA (reference sequence). DNA for the CDR3: TGCAGTGCTAGTGATATGACAGGAGCCAACTATGGCTACACCTTC. This encodes CSASDMTGANYGYTF.

The genes are TRBV27 and TRBJ2-6, with D hard to call. This CDR3 has 16 residues. V gave up 8 bases and J gave up 3 bases, with 17 bases separating them. Germline loops: CDR1 MNHEY, CDR2 SMNVEV (reference sequence). The CDR3, as DNA: TGTGCCAGCGCTGGACCGACTTCTGGTGGGGCCAACGTCCTGACTTTC. This encodes CASAGPTSGGANVLTF.

With regard to this clone: The same CDR3 can be traced to other DNA sequences in this sample. The chain has TRBV3-1 (or the pseudogene TRBV3-2) and TRBJ1-6, with D uncertain. CDR1 LGHDT and CDR2 YNNKEL come from the germline V gene (reference sequence). The CDR3 sequence is 17 residues long. Trimming stripped 0 bases from V and 0 bases from J, with 9 bases between. The CDR3 region is CASSQDRRSSYNSPLHF. CDR3 bases: TGTGCCAGCAGCCAAGACAGGAGGAGCTCCTATAATTCACCCCTCCACTTT.

This chain uses TRBV29-1 with TRBJ2-2; D gene unclear. Per germline, CDR1 SQVTM and CDR2 ANQGSEA. This CDR3 is 14 amino acids long. The V end was cut by 7 bases, the J end by 0 bases, with 12 bases between. The CDR3 coding sequence is TGCAGCGCCGGAATGTCAGCGAACACCGGGGAGCTGTTTTTT. Its protein product is CSAGMSANTGELFF.

This clone appeared a single time. V usage is TRBV5-1 and J usage is TRBJ2-1; weak D call: TRBD2 (6 bases). The CDR3 consists of 13 residues. Per the germline V gene, CDR1 is SGHRS and CDR2 is YFSETQ. V was clipped by 6 bases and J by 4 bases, with 11 bases between them. Written as DNA, the CDR3 is TGCGCCAGCAACGGCGGGGAATACAATGAGCAGTTCTTC. Encoded protein: CASNGGEYNEQFF.

The chain links TRBV12-5 to TRBJ2-2; D gene uncertain. CDR3 length: 14 amino acids. V gave up 2 bases and J gave up 6 bases, with 10 bases separating them. Germline loops: CDR1 LGHNT, CDR2 FRNRAP. CDR3 residues: CASGLLNGAGELFF. DNA of the CDR3: TGTGCTAGTGGTTTGTTGAATGGGGCCGGGGAGCTGTTTTTT.

The V gene is TRBV18, the J gene TRBJ1-4; D unclear. V was cut by 1 base and J by 0 bases, with 3 bases left in between. This CDR3 has 14 residues. Germline CDR1 is KGHSH and CDR2 is LQKENI. CDR3 nucleotide sequence: TGTGCCAGCTCACCACGTTCAACTAATGAAAAACTGTTTTTT. It yields the protein CASSPRSTNEKLFF.